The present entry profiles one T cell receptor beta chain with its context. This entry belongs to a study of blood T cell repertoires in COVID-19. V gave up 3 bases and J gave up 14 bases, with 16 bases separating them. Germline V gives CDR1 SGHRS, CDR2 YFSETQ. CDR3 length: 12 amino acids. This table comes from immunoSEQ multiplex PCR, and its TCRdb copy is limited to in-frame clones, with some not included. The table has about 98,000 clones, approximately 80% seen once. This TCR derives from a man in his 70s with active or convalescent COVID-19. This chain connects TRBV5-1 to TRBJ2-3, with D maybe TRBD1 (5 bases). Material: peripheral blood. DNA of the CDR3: TGCGCCAGCAGCTCGGACAAGGCCCCTCTGTATTTT. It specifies CASSSDKAPLYF.